This paragraph reports one TCR beta chain. Antigen: not known. The data stem from a study of T-cell reconstitution after alpha-beta-depleted transplantation in children. Study-wide results and limits: Fresh T-cell production supplied most of the T-cell counts and diversity seen one year after transplant. Where some patients showed high TCRbeta diversity at day 60, it came from recipient T cells and thymic progenitors that had survived. Reports say that about two months after transplant, the alpha-beta T cells came out of several hundred graft clones that had expanded.

This sample's TCRbeta library carried unique molecular identifier barcodes. One entry per CDR3 protein results from TCRdb running MiXCR on the PCR reads. The sample lists 900,000 or so distinct CDR3 sequences, 15% to 20% occurring once. V lost 7 bases, J lost 5 bases, and 23 bases stayed unmatched. This CDR3 spans 22 amino acids. CDR1 is MNHEY and CDR2 is SVGEGT in the germline V gene. The clonotype originates from a male patient younger than 18 who had a stem cell transplant for acute lymphoblastic leukemia, so the T cells may come from the graft donor. The material sequenced was PBMCs, mostly from graft donor cells, taken 360 days after TCRalphabeta/CD19-depleted stem cell transplant. The chain links TRBV6-2 or TRBV6-3 to TRBJ2-2; 15 nucleotides align to TRBD2. The CDR3 sequence is CASILVMGGTGTSGRKTGELFF. CDR3 coding DNA: TGTGCCAGCATTCTGGTCATGGGAGGGACGGGGACTAGCGGGAGGAAAACCGGGGAGCTGTTTTTT.